Listed below are T cell receptor beta chains from one sample, sequenced in a study of blood T cell repertoires in COVID-19. Method: immunoSEQ multiplex PCR; TCRdb's copy keeps in-frame clones and lacks some. The sample holds 250,000 to 300,000 clones; 88% are singletons and the top ten take around 2%. Specimen: PBMCs or T cells enriched from blood (not recorded which). These TCRs come from a woman aged 60-75 years in a cohort exposed to, infected with or recovered from COVID-19 (not recorded which). Both conserved end residues are trimmed from each CDR3.

j_call v_call cdr3_aa
TRBJ1-1 TRBV19 ASSGGASEAF
TRBJ1-1 TRBV6-5 ASNRDSLNTEAF
TRBJ2-1 TRBV24-1 ATSDFGSSYNEQF
TRBJ1-5 TRBV19 ASSSDRRDQPQH
TRBJ2-1 TRBV27 ATISGMDEQF
TRBJ2-3 TRBV28 ASSFGHAGGPGSTDTQY
TRBJ1-1 TRBV4-2 ASSHTQGNTEAF
TRBJ1-2 TRBV5-4 ASSPYAASSNYGYT
TRBJ2-5 TRBV7-6 ASSLGRPRGQETQY
TRBJ2-2 TRBV9 ASSVEVTSGYTGELF
TRBJ1-1 TRBV6-2/TRBV6-3 ASSRDRPNTEAF
TRBJ2-5 TRBV5-1 ASRVTMTGETQY
TRBJ2-5 TRBV6-5 ASSWTGAPQETQY
TRBJ1-6 TRBV7-6 ASRATGTGMNSPLH
TRBJ2-2 TRBV5-1 ASSPALASTGELF